The 5 T cell receptor beta chains reported below all come from one sample, sequenced in a study of blood T cell repertoires in COVID-19. The assay was immunoSEQ multiplex PCR, and TCRdb's table has in-frame clones only and misses some. The profile covers 24,000 or so clones, with 65% to 90% appearing a single time and about 18% taken by the ten largest. Sequenced input: peripheral blood. Receptor source: an elderly woman with acute or convalescent COVID-19.

In DNA, the CDR3 is TGTGCCAGCAGCCGTTTAGGGGGACTAGCGGGGGCGGGTCAGTACTTC. Amino acids: CASSRLGGLAGAGQYF. The chain combines TRBV7-2 with TRBJ2-7, with 14 bases matching TRBD2. Per the germline V gene, CDR1 is SGHTA and CDR2 is FQGNSA. The CDR3 has 16 residues. The V gene end was trimmed by 5 bases and the J gene end by 10 bases; junction bases not matched to a gene: 13.

The count of this clone is one. The V call is TRBV27, the J call TRBJ2-7; 8 bases align to TRBD2. Losses at the gene ends were 6 bases for V and 0 bases for J; bases not matched to a gene: 7. Germline V gene sequence: CDR1 MNHEY, CDR2 SMNVEV (reference sequence). This CDR3 is built from 15 residues. The CDR3 sequence: CASRPRLARSYEQYF. In DNA, the CDR3 is TGTGCCAGCAGGCCTAGACTAGCGCGCTCCTACGAGCAGTACTTC.

This chain links TRBV6-5 with TRBJ1-2; D possibly corresponds to TRBD1 (5 bases). V was shortened by 2 bases and J by 6 bases, with 13 bases between the two germline ends. CDR1 and CDR2 from the germline V gene are MNHEY and SVGAGI. This CDR3 spans 14 amino acids. The CDR3 DNA reads TGTGCCAGCAGTTACAGCCAGGGTCGCAATGGCTACACCTTC. This sequence encodes CASSYSQGRNGYTF.

This clone was counted a few times. The rearrangement uses TRBV28 and TRBJ1-2; 7 bases fit TRBD1. Germline CDR1 reads MDHEN; CDR2 reads SYDVKM. Germline trimming cut 4 bases from V and 4 bases from J; bases unmatched to any gene: 6. CDR3 length: 14 amino acids. CDR3 coding DNA: TGTGCCAGCAGTTCACCACAGGGGCTCTATGGCTACACCTTC. This gives the protein CASSSPQGLYGYTF.

V gene TRBV29-1 combines with J gene TRBJ2-3; 7 nucleotides align to TRBD1. This CDR3 has 13 amino acids. Germline CDR1 SQVTM, CDR2 ANQGSEA. V lost 4 bases to trimming and J lost 2 bases; unmatched junction nucleotides: 3. CDR3 coding DNA: TGCAGCGTTGGAGGACAGGACACAGATACGCAGTATTTT. It specifies CSVGGQDTDTQYF.